Listed below are T cell receptor beta chains from one sample, sequenced in a study of CXCR3-negative and CXCR3-positive naive CD8 T cells. From the 5' RACE reads, TCRdb lists one entry per CDR3 protein and no DNA. The sample totals around 63,000 distinct CDR3 sequences. The sequencing sample was made of naive CXCR3+ CD8+ T cells from blood. These receptors were collected from a human donor in good health. Some clones in this sample may be carry-over from other donors' samples. The CDR3 runs from the conserved cysteine through the conserved F or W. Clone size is not always given. Where it is, it says once, few, many or a class for expanded clones.

V gene: TRBV29-1
J gene: TRBJ2-7
clone size: NA
CDR3 protein: CSVEVGTGESYEQYF

V gene: TRBV6-4
J gene: TRBJ2-2
clone size: NA
CDR3 protein: CASSFTATGELFF

V gene: TRBV29-1
J gene: TRBJ1-6
clone size: NA
CDR3 protein: CSVPNEPKDSPLHF

V gene: TRBV6-2/TRBV6-3
J gene: TRBJ2-5
clone size: NA
CDR3 protein: CASSSTDRLAGNQETQYF

V gene: TRBV14
J gene: TRBJ1-2
clone size: NA
CDR3 protein: CASSQVGVISDGGGYTF

V gene: TRBV24-1
J gene: TRBJ2-1
clone size: NA
CDR3 protein: CATSSQFSSYNEQFF

V gene: TRBV20-1
J gene: TRBJ1-6
clone size: NA
CDR3 protein: CSAFARGENSPLHF

V gene: TRBV19
J gene: TRBJ1-5
clone size: NA
CDR3 protein: CASSIQSGDYSNQPQHF

V gene: TRBV9
J gene: TRBJ2-7
clone size: NA
CDR3 protein: CASSVGQAATYEQYF

V gene: TRBV4-3
J gene: TRBJ2-1
clone size: NA
CDR3 protein: CASSQDKGDEQFF

V gene: TRBV12-5
J gene: TRBJ2-6
clone size: NA
CDR3 protein: CASGSPLGGANVLTF

V gene: TRBV12-3/TRBV12-4
J gene: TRBJ2-7
clone size: NA
CDR3 protein: CASSSAWASPYEQYF

V gene: TRBV7-3
J gene: TRBJ1-2
clone size: NA
CDR3 protein: CASSSGAGGGYTF

V gene: TRBV13
J gene: TRBJ1-1
clone size: NA
CDR3 protein: CASSEAGPKNTEAFF

V gene: TRBV29-1
J gene: TRBJ2-7
clone size: NA
CDR3 protein: CSVNRGSTYEQYF

V gene: TRBV6-6
J gene: TRBJ2-5
clone size: NA
CDR3 protein: CASSDDIQETQYF

V gene: TRBV28
J gene: TRBJ2-2
clone size: NA
CDR3 protein: CASFRGEDTGELFF

V gene: TRBV6-5
J gene: TRBJ2-1
clone size: NA
CDR3 protein: CASSYLSGGTLYNEQFF

V gene: TRBV18
J gene: TRBJ2-2
clone size: NA
CDR3 protein: CASSPSRGDTGELFF

V gene: TRBV7-6
J gene: TRBJ1-5
clone size: medium-sized
CDR3 protein: CASSHLNQPQHF

V gene: TRBV12-3/TRBV12-4
J gene: TRBJ1-5
clone size: NA
CDR3 protein: CASRYDRNQPQHF

V gene: TRBV28
J gene: TRBJ2-1
clone size: NA
CDR3 protein: CASSFPQGGWNEQFF

V gene: TRBV28
J gene: TRBJ2-1
clone size: NA
CDR3 protein: CASSYQVGASYNEQFF

V gene: TRBV27
J gene: TRBJ1-1
clone size: NA
CDR3 protein: CASSLYSWTEAFF

V gene: TRBV4-3
J gene: TRBJ2-1
clone size: NA
CDR3 protein: CASSRGSAAGNEQFF

V gene: TRBV27
J gene: TRBJ2-7
clone size: NA
CDR3 protein: CASSLRLAGYEQYF

V gene: TRBV7-9
J gene: TRBJ2-5
clone size: NA
CDR3 protein: CASRMGETQYF

V gene: TRBV12-5
J gene: TRBJ1-2
clone size: NA
CDR3 protein: CASGLTGGYGYTF

V gene: TRBV29-1
J gene: TRBJ2-3
clone size: NA
CDR3 protein: CSVEVQTDTQYF

V gene: TRBV20-1
J gene: TRBJ1-6
clone size: NA
CDR3 protein: CSAKGTGGSSPLHF

V gene: TRBV7-2
J gene: TRBJ1-2
clone size: NA
CDR3 protein: CASSLASGFSSYGYTF

V gene: TRBV2
J gene: TRBJ2-7
clone size: NA
CDR3 protein: CASQVPYEQYF

V gene: TRBV6-2/TRBV6-3
J gene: TRBJ2-1
clone size: NA
CDR3 protein: CASSPAGTHYNEQFF

V gene: TRBV6-1
J gene: TRBJ2-7
clone size: NA
CDR3 protein: CASRSATSSSYEQYF

V gene: TRBV5-6
J gene: TRBJ2-3
clone size: NA
CDR3 protein: CASSISIPDTQYF

V gene: TRBV4-3
J gene: TRBJ1-2
clone size: NA
CDR3 protein: CASSQDHRTGGGGYTF

V gene: TRBV14
J gene: TRBJ2-5
clone size: NA
CDR3 protein: CASSSEGLRETQYF

V gene: TRBV29-1
J gene: TRBJ1-1
clone size: NA
CDR3 protein: CSVDLRGGTEAFF

V gene: TRBV14
J gene: TRBJ2-6
clone size: NA
CDR3 protein: CASSPYPGISGANVLTF

V gene: TRBV12-3/TRBV12-4
J gene: TRBJ2-1
clone size: NA
CDR3 protein: CASSLISNNEQFF

V gene: TRBV2
J gene: TRBJ2-3
clone size: NA
CDR3 protein: CASSGLGAASTDTQYF

V gene: TRBV9
J gene: TRBJ1-1
clone size: NA
CDR3 protein: CASSPGTGGYVTEAFF

V gene: TRBV6-6
J gene: TRBJ1-2
clone size: NA
CDR3 protein: CASTTLWGRVMVGYTF

V gene: TRBV6-5
J gene: TRBJ2-1
clone size: NA
CDR3 protein: CASSYVAGGLNEQFF

V gene: TRBV15
J gene: TRBJ2-5
clone size: NA
CDR3 protein: CATSRTETQYF

V gene: TRBV10-3
J gene: TRBJ2-7
clone size: NA
CDR3 protein: CAISAIKQPYEQYF